The 10 T cell receptor beta chains listed next were all sequenced from one sample in a study of radiotherapy plus CTLA-4 blockade in lung cancer. Clones were sequenced by immunoSEQ multiplex PCR, and TCRdb holds only the in-frame ones, with some missing. The table records around 42,000 clones, 63% of them present only once. Sequencing was performed on peripheral blood, taken from a patient treated with radiotherapy plus ipilimumab. All receptors come from a human donor with non-small cell lung cancer who had a partial response to radiotherapy plus ipilimumab.

The chain carries TRBV27 and TRBJ2-1, with 8 bases that match TRBD1. The CDR3 consists of 15 residues. Germline V gene sequence: CDR1 MNHEY, CDR2 SMNVEV (reference sequence). Unmatched junction bases numbered 5, after V lost 3 bases and J lost 4 bases. As DNA, the CDR3 is TGTGCCAGCAGTTTCGGGACAGGCGAATACAATGAGCAGTTCTTC. Its protein is CASSFGTGEYNEQFF.

This rearrangement joins TRBV7-3 to TRBJ2-2, with D unclear. V lost 3 bases and J 7 bases, leaving 9 bases between the germline ends. Germline V lookup: CDR1 SGHTA, CDR2 FQGTGA. The CDR3 has 13 residues. The CDR3 sequence: CASSFTFGGELFF. Written as DNA, the CDR3 is TGTGCCAGCAGCTTTACTTTCGGCGGGGAGCTGTTTTTT.

A few counts support this clone. The chain joins TRBV7-3 to TRBJ1-5; D unclear. Trimming took 2 bases from V and 6 from J, leaving 14 bases between them. CDR3 length: 15 amino acids. CDR1 and CDR2 (germline): SGHTA, FQGTGA. The CDR3 nucleotides read TGTGCCAGCAGCTTAGATGGATCGTCTAGTCAGCCCCAGCATTTT. This sequence encodes CASSLDGSSSQPQHF.

The chain employs TRBV6-5 and TRBJ1-4; D possibly corresponds to TRBD1 (6 bases). The length of the CDR3 is 16 residues. V lost 2 bases to trimming and J lost 0 bases, with 10 bases between them. Germline CDR1 reads MNHEY; CDR2 reads SVGAGI. The CDR3, as DNA: TGTGCCAGCAGTTACGGGGGCCTGACAACTAATGAAAAACTGTTTTTT. It translates to CASSYGGLTTNEKLFF.

The chain has TRBV2 and TRBJ1-5; D is unresolved. There are 13 residues in the CDR3. CDR1 and CDR2 (germline): SNHLY, FYNNEI. The ends were cut back, 6 bases at V and 6 bases at J, with 12 bases in the middle. The CDR3 bases are TGTGCCAGCAGCCTTGGACTTAGTCAGCCCCAGCATTTT. Its translation is CASSLGLSQPQHF.

The V call is TRBV7-9, the J call TRBJ1-2; D is ambiguous. Germline V gives CDR1 SEHNR, CDR2 FQNEAQ (reference sequence). This CDR3 is built from 14 residues. V was clipped by 2 bases and J by 2 bases, with 9 bases between them. Here the CDR3 DNA reads TGTGCCAGCAGCTTAAGTGCCGAGAACTATGGCTACACCTTC. It is translated as CASSLSAENYGYTF.

This chain connects TRBV6-6 to TRBJ2-5; 10 bases are shared with TRBD1. V gave up 7 bases and J gave up 4 bases; unmatched junction bases: 9. The CDR3 totals 15 residues. Germline CDR1 is MNHNY and CDR2 is SVGAGI (reference sequence). CDR3 in amino acids: CASNPGQGWGETQYF. The DNA of the CDR3 is TGTGCCAGCAACCCGGGACAGGGGTGGGGAGAGACCCAGTACTTC.

The CDR3 loop reads CASSLGRATEAFF. CDR3 in DNA: TGTGCCAGCAGCTTAGGCAGGGCCACTGAAGCTTTCTTT. V usage is TRBV7-6 and J usage is TRBJ1-1; maybe TRBD1 (5 bases). The CDR3 has 13 amino acids. Germline V lookup: CDR1 SGHVS, CDR2 FNYEAQ. With 1 base removed from V and 4 bases from J, the gap between germline ends came to 7 bases.

The rearrangement links TRBV19 to TRBJ1-1; perhaps TRBD1 as D (6 bases). The CDR3 totals 17 residues. The ends were cut back, 6 bases at V and 3 bases at J, with 23 bases in the middle. Germline V gives CDR1 LNHDA, CDR2 SQIVND (reference sequence). The CDR3: CASRSLQGPFWDTEAFF. In DNA, the CDR3 is TGTGCCAGTAGGAGTTTACAGGGACCCTTCTGGGACACTGAAGCTTTCTTT.

In its sample, this clone was seen a few times. The chain recombines TRBV7-9 with TRBJ2-1; possibly TRBD1 for D (6 bases). V lost 3 bases and J 11 bases, leaving 11 bases between the germline ends. The CDR3 contains 12 residues. Germline V lookup: CDR1 SEHNR, CDR2 FQNEAQ (reference sequence). The DNA for the CDR3 is TGTGCCAGCAGCTTGGACAGTCTGAAGCAGTTCTTC. Residues: CASSLDSLKQFF.